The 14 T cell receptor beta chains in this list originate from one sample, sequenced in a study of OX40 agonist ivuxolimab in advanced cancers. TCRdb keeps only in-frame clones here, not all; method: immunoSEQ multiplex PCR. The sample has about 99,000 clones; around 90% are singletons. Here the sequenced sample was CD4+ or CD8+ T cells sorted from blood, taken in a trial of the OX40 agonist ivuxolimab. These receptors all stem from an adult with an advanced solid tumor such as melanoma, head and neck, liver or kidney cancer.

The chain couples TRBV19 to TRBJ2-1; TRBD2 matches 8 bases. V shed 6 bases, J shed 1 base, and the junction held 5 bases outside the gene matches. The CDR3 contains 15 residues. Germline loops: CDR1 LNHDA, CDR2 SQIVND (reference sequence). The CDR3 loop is CASSSSGSSYNEQFF. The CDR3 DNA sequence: TGTGCCAGTAGCTCGAGCGGGAGTTCCTACAATGAGCAGTTCTTC.

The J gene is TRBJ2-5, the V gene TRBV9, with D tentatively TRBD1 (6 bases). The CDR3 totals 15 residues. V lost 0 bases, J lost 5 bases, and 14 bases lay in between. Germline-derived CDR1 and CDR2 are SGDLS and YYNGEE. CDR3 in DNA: TGTGCCAGCAGCGTAGCTTTACAGGGTCGGGAGACCCAGTACTTC. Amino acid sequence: CASSVALQGRETQYF.

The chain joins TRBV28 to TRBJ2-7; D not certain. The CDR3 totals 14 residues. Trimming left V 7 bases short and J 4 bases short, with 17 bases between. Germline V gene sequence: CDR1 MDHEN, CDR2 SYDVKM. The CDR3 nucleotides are TGTGCCAGCACACCCCAGCACCCCCCATACGAGCAGTACTTC. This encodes CASTPQHPPYEQYF.

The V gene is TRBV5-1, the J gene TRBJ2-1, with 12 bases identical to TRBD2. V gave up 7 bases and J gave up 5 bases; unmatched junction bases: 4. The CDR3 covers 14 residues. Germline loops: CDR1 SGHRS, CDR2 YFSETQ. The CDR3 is CASRTSGRNNEQFF. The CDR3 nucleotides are TGCGCCAGCCGAACTAGCGGGAGGAACAATGAGCAGTTCTTC.

Written as DNA, the CDR3 is TGTGCCAGCAGCTCCCAAGGTGCGCTAGCGGGATATGAGCAGTTCTTC. This gives the protein CASSSQGALAGYEQFF. V gene TRBV7-8 combines with J gene TRBJ2-1; TRBD2 aligns across 9 bases. The CDR3 totals 16 residues. The ends lost 4 bases at V and 8 bases at J; junction bases unmatched: 12. From germline, CDR1 is SGHVS and CDR2 FQNEAQ.

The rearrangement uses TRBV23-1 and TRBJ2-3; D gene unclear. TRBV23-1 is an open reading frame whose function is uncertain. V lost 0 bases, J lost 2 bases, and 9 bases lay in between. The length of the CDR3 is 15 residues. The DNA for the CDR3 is TGCGCCAGCAGTCAATCAGAGCCCGACACAGATACGCAGTATTTT. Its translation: CASSQSEPDTDTQYF.

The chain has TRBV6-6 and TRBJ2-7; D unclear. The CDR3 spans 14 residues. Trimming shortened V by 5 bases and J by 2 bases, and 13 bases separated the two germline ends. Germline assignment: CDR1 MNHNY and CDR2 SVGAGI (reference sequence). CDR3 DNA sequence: TGTGCCAGCAGTAAGGACGGTAAAACCTACGAGCAGTACTTC. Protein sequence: CASSKDGKTYEQYF.

The CDR3 is CASSLATGYEQYF. The CDR3, as DNA: TGTGCCAGCAGTTTGGCGACAGGCTACGAGCAGTACTTC. V is TRBV28 and J is TRBJ2-7; a weak D match, TRBD1 (6 bases). This CDR3 contains 13 residues. Trimming shortened V by 3 bases and J by 3 bases, and 9 bases separated the two germline ends. Germline-derived CDR1 and CDR2 are MDHEN and SYDVKM.

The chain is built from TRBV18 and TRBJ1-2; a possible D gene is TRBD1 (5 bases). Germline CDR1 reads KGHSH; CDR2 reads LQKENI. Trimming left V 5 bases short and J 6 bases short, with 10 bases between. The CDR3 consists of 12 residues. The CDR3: CASSSSGNGYTF. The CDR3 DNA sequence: TGTGCCAGCTCATCCTCAGGGAATGGCTACACCTTC.

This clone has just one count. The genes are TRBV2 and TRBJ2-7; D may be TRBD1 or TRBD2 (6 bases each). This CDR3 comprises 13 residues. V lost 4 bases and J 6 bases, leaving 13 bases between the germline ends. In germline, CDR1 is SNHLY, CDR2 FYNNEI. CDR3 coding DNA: TGTGCCAGCAGTGTCGGAGGGGGTCGCGAGCAGTACTTC. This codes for CASSVGGGREQYF.

For the CDR3, the DNA is TGCAGCGTCGCTAGGGTGGGGTCCTCGGGGGGCTACACCTTC. It codes for CSVARVGSSGGYTF. The rearrangement uses TRBV29-1 and TRBJ1-2; the D is unclear. V shed 6 bases and J shed 8 bases, with 22 bases lying between them. The germline gives CDR1 SQVTM, CDR2 ANQGSEA. CDR3 length equals 14 residues.

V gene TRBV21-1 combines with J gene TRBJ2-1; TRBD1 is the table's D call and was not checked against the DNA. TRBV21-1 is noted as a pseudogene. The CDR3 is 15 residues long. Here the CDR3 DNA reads TGTGCCAGCAGCAAAATTGCAGGGGGGTACAATGAGCAGTTCTTC. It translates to CASSKIAGGYNEQFF.

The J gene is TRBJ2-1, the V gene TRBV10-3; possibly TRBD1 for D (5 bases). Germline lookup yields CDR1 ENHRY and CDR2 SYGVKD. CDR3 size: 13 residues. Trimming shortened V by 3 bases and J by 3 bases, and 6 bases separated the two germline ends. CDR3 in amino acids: CAISEGDYNEQFF. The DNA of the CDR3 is TGTGCCATCAGTGAAGGGGACTACAATGAGCAGTTCTTC.

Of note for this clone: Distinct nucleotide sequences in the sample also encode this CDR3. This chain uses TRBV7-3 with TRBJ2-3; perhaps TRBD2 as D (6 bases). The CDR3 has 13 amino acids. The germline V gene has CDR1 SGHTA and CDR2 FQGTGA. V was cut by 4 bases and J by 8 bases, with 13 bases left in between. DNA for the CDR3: TGTGCCAGCAGCTATTCTAGCGATAGTACGCAGTATTTT. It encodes CASSYSSDSTQYF.